The next 10 T cell receptor beta chains were all read from a single sample in a study of shared T cell receptors in the human thymus. This table comes from immunoSEQ multiplex PCR, and its TCRdb copy is limited to in-frame clones, with some not included. Of hundreds of thousands of clones in the sample, over 75% were seen once. These data are also associated with another study on human thymus T cells.

Input material: thymocytes. The receptors stem from a boy less than two years old with a congenital heart defect.

The chain recombines TRBV2 with TRBJ2-7, with 8 bases lining up with TRBD1. CDR1 and CDR2 (germline): SNHLY, FYNNEI. V was pared by 2 bases and J by 5 bases, with 11 bases of the junction left unmatched. The CDR3 runs to 16 residues. CDR3 protein: CASSETSRTGIHEQYF. The CDR3, as DNA: TGTGCCAGCAGTGAAACTTCCAGGACAGGGATCCACGAGCAGTACTTC.

This chain links TRBV5-1 with TRBJ2-3, with 10 bases fitting TRBD2. This CDR3 contains 16 residues. The germline CDR1 and CDR2 sequences are SGHRS and YFSETQ. The ends lost 5 bases at V and 6 bases at J; junction bases unmatched: 12. In DNA form, the CDR3 reads TGCGCCAGCAGGCCAACTAGCGGGGTGAGTCAGGATACGCAGTATTTT. Its translation is CASRPTSGVSQDTQYF.

In nucleotides, the CDR3 is TGCGCCAGCAGCTCCACAAAATCCGGGGGACTGGGGGAAACTGAAGCTTTCTTT. Translated: CASSSTKSGGLGETEAFF. The V gene is TRBV5-1, the J gene TRBJ1-1; possibly TRBD1 for D (5 bases). The V end lost 3 bases, the J end lost 5 bases, and 26 bases lay between the germline ends. CDR1 is SGHRS, CDR2 YFSETQ, per germline. The length of the CDR3 is 18 residues.

The genes are TRBV7-2 and TRBJ1-5; D unresolved. V lost 5 bases to trimming and J lost 9 bases, with 14 bases between them. Germline V gene sequence: CDR1 SGHTA, CDR2 FQGNSA. This CDR3 spans 13 amino acids. CDR3 in amino acids: CASSNPYEGPQHF. In DNA, the CDR3 is TGTGCCAGCAGCAACCCTTATGAGGGGCCCCAGCATTTT.

This clone was observed a single time. The chain links TRBV21-1 to TRBJ2-4; the table calls TRBD2, which could not be checked here. TRBV21-1 corresponds to a pseudogene. The CDR3 totals 16 residues. The CDR3 region is CASSASSGGAVDIQYF. The CDR3 DNA reads as TGTGCCAGCAGCGCCTCTAGCGGGGGGGCCGTGGACATTCAGTACTTC.

The J gene is TRBJ1-5, the V gene TRBV6-5; 11 bases map to TRBD1. Germline V CDR1 and CDR2: MNHEY, SVGAGI. CDR3 length equals 15 residues. V shed 6 bases, J shed 6 bases, and the junction held 7 bases outside the gene matches. CDR3 in DNA: TGTGCCAGCAGCATCGGACAGGGGGCCGGTCAGCCCCAGCATTTT. This gives the protein CASSIGQGAGQPQHF.

This rearrangement joins TRBV18 to TRBJ1-1; D possibly corresponds to TRBD1 (5 bases). The V end was cut by 2 bases, the J end by 3 bases, with 7 bases between. The CDR3 loop spans 13 amino acids. The germline V gene encodes CDR1 KGHSH and CDR2 LQKENI. CDR3 residues: CASSPARDTEAFF. The DNA of the CDR3 is TGTGCCAGCTCACCAGCCAGGGACACTGAAGCTTTCTTT. The variable domain in full, completed from reference TRBV18 and TRBJ1-1, reads NAGVMQNPRHLVRRRGQEARLRCSPMKGHSHVYWYRQLPEEGLKFMVYLQKENIIDESGMPKERFSAEFPKEGPSILRIQQVVRGDSAAYFCASSPARDTEAFFGQGTRLTVV.

The CDR3 DNA sequence: TGTGCCAGCAGCCCCCCGAAAGCGGGGGGTGAGAACGAGCAGTACTTC. Its protein is CASSPPKAGGENEQYF. The V gene is TRBV27, the J gene TRBJ2-7; 9 nucleotides line up with TRBD2. The germline CDR1 and CDR2 sequences are MNHEY and SMNVEV (reference sequence). Germline trimming cut 6 bases from V and 5 bases from J; bases unmatched to any gene: 14. The CDR3 length is 16 residues.

This chain connects TRBV5-8 to TRBJ2-1; TRBD2 matches at 7 bases. The V and J ends lost 5 bases and 4 bases, in that order; junction bases with no gene match: 6. Germline V gene data show CDR1 as SGHTS and CDR2 as YDEGEE. The CDR3 covers 14 residues. The CDR3 nucleotides are TGTGCCAGCAGAAGTCCGCGGGGGTACAATGAGCAGTTCTTC. Protein product: CASRSPRGYNEQFF.

This chain links TRBV6-6 with TRBJ1-5; TRBD1 agrees at 7 bases. V lost 8 bases and J lost 3; bases outside the gene matches: 1. The CDR3 is 12 residues long. Per the germline V gene, CDR1 is MNHNY and CDR2 is SVGAGI (reference sequence). CDR3 coding DNA: TGTGCCAGCGGGACAGACAATCAGCCCCAGCATTTT. It yields the protein CASGTDNQPQHF.